Each of the 22 T cell receptor beta chains below was sequenced from the same sample in a study of T cells in Graves' hyperthyroidism and ophthalmopathy. RNA transcripts served as the template for amplifying TCR beta CDR3 regions. TCR CDR3 regions were first amplified by RT-PCR with HTBI primers. TCRdb re-called the multiplex PCR reads with MiXCR, one entry per CDR3 protein. This table has approximately 420,000 distinct CDR3 sequences, 15% appearing once. What was sequenced was blood. Receptors originate from a woman in her 30s with Graves' hyperthyroidism.

The V gene is TRBV20-1, the J gene TRBJ2-1; D gene uncertain. The last part of the DNA fits TRBJ2-7 better; the J call may be wrong. Germline CDR1 is DFQATT and CDR2 is SNEGSKA (reference sequence). This CDR3 is built from 14 residues. The CDR3 here is CSARRQSSYNEQYF. The CDR3 DNA follows: TGCAGTGCTAGGAGGCAGAGCTCCTACAATGAGCAGTACTTC.

This clonotype showed up many times. This chain uses TRBV12-3 or TRBV12-4 with TRBJ1-2; a possible D gene is TRBD1 (5 bases). Trimming cost V 5 bases and J 4 bases, with 11 bases left between them. The CDR3 contains 13 residues. The CDR3 here is CASSQTDSYGYTF. The CDR3 DNA follows: TGTGCCAGCAGTCAGACTGACAGCTATGGCTACACCTTC.

This clonotype was observed at least ten times. The chain uses TRBV20-1 and TRBJ2-1, with 14 bases matching TRBD2. This CDR3 is built from 15 residues. Per the germline V gene, CDR1 is DFQATT and CDR2 is SNEGSKA (reference sequence). V lost 6 bases and J lost 4; bases outside the gene matches: 5. The CDR3 sequence is CSARLAGGRYNEQFF. CDR3 bases: TGCAGTGCGAGACTAGCGGGAGGGAGGTACAATGAGCAGTTCTTC.

This clonotype was seen at least ten times. The rearrangement uses TRBV5-1 and TRBJ2-1; 12 nucleotides line up with TRBD2. CDR3 length equals 15 residues. J lost 7 bases, V lost 2 bases, and 4 bases had no gene match. Germline assignment: CDR1 SGHRS and CDR2 YFSETQ. In nucleotides, the CDR3 is TGCGCCAGCAGCTTAGAGACTAGCGGGAGTAATGAGCAGTTCTTC. Residues: CASSLETSGSNEQFF. The whole variable domain, remainder taken from reference TRBV5-1 and TRBJ2-1, is KAGVTQTPRYLIKTRGQQVTLSCSPISGHRSVSWYQQTPGQGLQFLFEYFSETQRNKGNFPGRFSGRQFSNSRSEMNVSTLELGDSALYLCASSLETSGSNEQFFGPGTRLTVL.

About this clonotype: The junction and the germline gene differ at one end; a read error may be behind it. CDR3 region: CASSSPTGFTGELLF. The CDR3 DNA reads as TGTGCCAGCAGTTCCCCGACAGGGTTCACCGGGGAGCTGCTTTTT. J is TRBJ2-2 and V is TRBV28; 7 bases map to TRBD1. Germline loops: CDR1 MDHEN, CDR2 SYDVKM. This CDR3 is 15 amino acids long.

This clonotype showed up many times. This chain links TRBV20-1 with TRBJ1-2, with D unclear. The CDR3 is 14 amino acids. The V end was cut by 0 bases, the J end by 4 bases, with 12 bases between. Per the germline V gene, CDR1 is DFQATT and CDR2 is SNEGSKA (reference sequence). CDR3 sequence (DNA): TGCAGTGCTAGAGATCGGCAGGACCCCTATGGCTACACCTTC. Its protein is CSARDRQDPYGYTF.

In its sample, this clonotype was seen a few times. This chain links TRBV5-6 with TRBJ2-7; TRBD2 agrees at 8 bases. The CDR3 totals 14 residues. Germline V CDR1 and CDR2: SGHDT, YYEEEE. V lost 3 bases, J lost 4 bases, and 6 bases stayed unmatched. The CDR3 here is CASSSVSGVYEQYF. CDR3 DNA: TGTGCCAGCAGCTCCGTTAGCGGGGTATACGAGCAGTACTTC.

This clonotype has ten or more counts. The V call is TRBV20-1, the J call TRBJ2-7, with no clear D. CDR3 length: 13 amino acids. Per the germline V gene, CDR1 is DFQATT and CDR2 is SNEGSKA (reference sequence). The V gene lost 3 bases and the J gene lost 3 bases, with 12 bases spanning the gap. DNA of the CDR3: TGCAGTGCTAGCCCCTGGGCAGACTACGAGCAGTACTTC. Protein: CSASPWADYEQYF.

This clonotype was recorded only once. A read error may explain this, as a much larger clone is one base away. This chain links TRBV15 with TRBJ2-5; 8 bases are shared with TRBD1. CDR3 length: 13 amino acids. Germline V gene data show CDR1 as LNHNV and CDR2 as YYDKDF (reference sequence). The CDR3 DNA reads TGTGCCACCAGCAGGGACAGGGCGGAGATCCAGTACTTC. This codes for CATSRDRAEIQYF.

This clonotype was recorded a few times. The J gene is TRBJ1-5, the V gene TRBV18; TRBD1 is a possible D gene (6 bases). Between the trimmed V and J ends, which lost 4 bases and 0 bases, there was a span of 13 bases. The CDR3 runs to 16 residues. Germline V gives CDR1 KGHSH, CDR2 LQKENI. The CDR3 reads CASSQFGQFSNQPQHF. The CDR3 coding sequence is TGTGCCAGCTCACAGTTCGGACAGTTTAGCAATCAGCCCCAGCATTTT.

This clonotype has at least ten counts. The chain joins TRBV27 to TRBJ1-2; D call uncertain. The germline V and J ends were trimmed by 1 base and 2 bases, with 11 bases remaining between them. Germline V lookup: CDR1 MNHEY, CDR2 SMNVEV (reference sequence). This CDR3 spans 15 amino acids. This CDR3 reads CASSLYLGTNYGYTF. CDR3 DNA sequence: TGTGCCAGCAGTTTATATCTGGGAACAAACTATGGCTACACCTTC.

This clonotype occurred a few times. This chain links TRBV5-1 with TRBJ2-7, with TRBD2 matching 13 bases. Trimming took 3 bases from V and 2 from J; bases not matched to a gene: 2. CDR1 is SGHRS, CDR2 YFSETQ, per germline. The CDR3 is 15 residues long. The CDR3 DNA is TGCGCCAGCAGCTGGGGGACTAGCGGGGCCTACGAGCAGTACTTC. Translating gives CASSWGTSGAYEQYF.

This clonotype was counted only a few times. CDR3 amino acids: CASSHSGEDTQYF. In nucleotides, the CDR3 is TGTGCCAGCAGCCATAGCGGGGAAGATACGCAGTATTTT. V and J are TRBV9 and TRBJ2-3; 8 bases agree with TRBD2. Germline CDR1 is SGDLS and CDR2 is YYNGEE. The CDR3 is 13 amino acids. V dropped 4 bases and J dropped 5; count of bases not matched to a gene: 3.

The chain uses TRBV6-1 and TRBJ1-5, with 8 bases that match TRBD1. The CDR3 spans 14 residues. Germline V gene lookup returns CDR1 MNHNS and CDR2 SASEGT. J was trimmed by 5 bases and V by 6 bases; bases with no gene match: 6. The CDR3 spells CASRGQTGDQPQHF. CDR3 in DNA: TGTGCCAGCAGAGGCCAGACAGGGGATCAGCCCCAGCATTTT.

In its sample, this clonotype was seen many times. In DNA, the CDR3 is TGTGCCAGCAGTTTTTCCCCCGGGACTAGCAAAGAGACCCAGTACTTC. Amino acids: CASSFSPGTSKETQYF. V usage is TRBV27 and J usage is TRBJ2-5; 9 nucleotides agree with TRBD2. Germline loops: CDR1 MNHEY, CDR2 SMNVEV (reference sequence). Trimming took 3 bases from V and 3 from J; bases not matched to a gene: 8. The CDR3 is 16 residues long.

The V gene is TRBV28, the J gene TRBJ1-3; weak D call: TRBD1 (6 bases). This CDR3 has 17 amino acids. Trimming pared 2 bases from V and 0 bases from J, leaving 14 bases between. Germline lookup yields CDR1 MDHEN and CDR2 SYDVKM. CDR3 region: CASSLPLQGPSGNTIYF. CDR3 DNA sequence: TGTGCCAGCAGTTTACCCTTACAGGGCCCCTCTGGAAACACCATATATTTT.

There are many counts of this clonotype. The gene calls are TRBV7-2 and TRBJ2-7; 9 bases match TRBD2. Per germline, CDR1 SGHTA and CDR2 FQGNSA. This CDR3 has 15 amino acids. With 7 bases clipped from V and 0 bases from J, the junction kept 7 bases outside the gene matches. CDR3 loop: CASTRSGGDSYEQYF. The CDR3 DNA reads TGTGCCAGCACCCGTAGCGGGGGCGACTCCTACGAGCAGTACTTC.

As to this clonotype: A much bigger clone sits one base away, suggesting this may be a read error. No conserved phenylalanine or tryptophan ends this CDR3, so it is likely a read error. The rearrangement uses TRBV18 and TRBJ2-1; 8 positions match TRBD2. Trimming removed 2 bases from V and 1 base from J; junction bases left unmatched: 7. The CDR3 extends over 17 amino acids. Germline values: CDR1 KGHSH, CDR2 LQKENI. CDR3 bases: TGTGCCAGCTCACCATTCACGGGAGGGCCTTCCTACAATGAGCAGTTCTCC. It specifies CASSPFTGGPSYNEQFS.

This clonotype has at least ten counts. The chain links TRBV2 to TRBJ2-3; no clear D. From germline, CDR1 is SNHLY and CDR2 FYNNEI. This CDR3 has 15 amino acids. Trimming left V 2 bases short and J 1 base short, with 10 bases between. The CDR3 sequence: CASSEQVPGTDTQYF. The CDR3 DNA reads as TGTGCCAGCAGTGAACAGGTCCCTGGCACAGATACGCAGTATTTT.

This clonotype was counted at least ten times. J is TRBJ2-5 and V is TRBV7-9; 8 nucleotides align to TRBD2. The germline V gene encodes CDR1 SEHNR and CDR2 FQNEAQ (reference sequence). The V gene end was trimmed by 6 bases and the J gene end by 1 base; junction bases not matched to a gene: 7. The CDR3 is 15 amino acids. DNA for the CDR3: TGTGCCAGCAGACTCGCCGGGACTAGCCAAGAGACCCAGTACTTC. This encodes CASRLAGTSQETQYF.

The table lists this clonotype with many counts. This chain connects TRBV27 to TRBJ2-3, with D possibly TRBD1 on 5 matching bases. Germline CDR1 and CDR2: MNHEY and SMNVEV (reference sequence). The CDR3 is 16 residues long. V lost 5 bases to trimming and J lost 0 bases, with 15 bases between them. The CDR3 protein is CASSAARDRSTDTQYF. For the CDR3, the DNA is TGTGCCAGCAGTGCCGCTAGAGACAGAAGCACAGATACGCAGTATTTT.

The chain recombines TRBV20-1 with TRBJ2-1, with 9 bases fitting TRBD2. Trimming removed 5 bases from V and 7 bases from J; junction bases left unmatched: 12. The CDR3 totals 15 residues. Germline V gene sequence: CDR1 DFQATT, CDR2 SNEGSKA (reference sequence). The CDR3: CSAELGSGSRNEQFF. The CDR3 DNA follows: TGCAGTGCTGAGCTCGGTAGCGGGAGCCGGAATGAGCAGTTCTTC.